What follows is one T cell receptor (beta chain) and its context. This record comes from a study of radiation and T cells in renal cell carcinoma. As to time point: blood 4 weeks post-SBRT, at nephrectomy. Stated treatment: 15 Gy SBRT to primary tumor, nephrectomy 4 weeks later. This CDR3 is built from 14 residues. Germline assignment: CDR1 SGDLS and CDR2 YYNGEE. J was trimmed by 5 bases and V by 0 bases; bases with no gene match: 4. Produced via immunoSEQ multiplex PCR; TCRdb's table is partial and in-frame only. The data contain over 25,000 clones, around 85% of them singletons. The sequence came from a man between 60 and 75 years old with renal cell carcinoma. The chain is built from TRBV9 and TRBJ2-7; 8 bases fit TRBD1. The starting material was blood, obtained from a patient whose treatment included radiotherapy and nephrectomy. The CDR3 protein is CASSVAGGEDEQYF. In DNA, the CDR3 is TGTGCCAGCAGCGTAGCAGGGGGCGAGGACGAGCAGTACTTC.